This T cell receptor (beta chain) was recorded in a study of blood T cell repertoires in COVID-19. Overall study context: Samples taken during acute and convalescent COVID-19 were collected in the United States, Italy and Spain. PBMCs, B-cell-depleted T cells, or T cells provided the cDNA or gDNA that made up the material.

V dropped 6 bases and J dropped 4 bases, with 16 bases sitting between them. The length of the CDR3 is 15 residues. CDR1 is MNHEY and CDR2 is SVGAGI in the germline V gene. In the original workflow: Counts of nucleated cells, estimated from reference gene primer amplification, were obtained. Here immunoSEQ multiplex PCR was the method, and the copy in TCRdb shows in-frame clones only, minus some. V, J and clone size are taken as reported in that table, and D and trimming were inferred from the DNA itself. Here the sample spans about 83,000 clones, around 87% being singletons. The chain is built from TRBV6-5 and TRBJ1-5; the D is unclear. The material sequenced was peripheral blood. The clonotype was recovered from a woman aged 50 to 60 with active or convalescent COVID-19. The CDR3 coding sequence is TGTGCCAGCAGCCCCGAGAAAAGCCCTAATCAGCCCCAGCATTTT. Residues: CASSPEKSPNQPQHF.